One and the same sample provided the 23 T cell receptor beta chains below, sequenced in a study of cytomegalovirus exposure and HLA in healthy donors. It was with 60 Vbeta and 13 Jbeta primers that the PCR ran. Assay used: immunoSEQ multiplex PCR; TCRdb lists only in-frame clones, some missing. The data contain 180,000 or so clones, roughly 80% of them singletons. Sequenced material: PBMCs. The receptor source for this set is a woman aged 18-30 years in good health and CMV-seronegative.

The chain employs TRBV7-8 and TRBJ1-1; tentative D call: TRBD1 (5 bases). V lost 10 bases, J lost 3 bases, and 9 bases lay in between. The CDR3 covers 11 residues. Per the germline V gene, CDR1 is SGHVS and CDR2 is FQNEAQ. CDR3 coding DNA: TGTGCCACTGGGGGGGACACTGAAGCTTTCTTT. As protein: CATGGDTEAFF. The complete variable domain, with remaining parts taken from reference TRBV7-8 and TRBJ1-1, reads GAGVSQSPRYKVAKRGQDVALRCDPISGHVSLFWYQQALGQGPEFLTYFQNEAQLDKSGLPSDRFFAERPEGSVSTLKIQRTQQEDSAVYLCATGGDTEAFFGQGTRLTVV.

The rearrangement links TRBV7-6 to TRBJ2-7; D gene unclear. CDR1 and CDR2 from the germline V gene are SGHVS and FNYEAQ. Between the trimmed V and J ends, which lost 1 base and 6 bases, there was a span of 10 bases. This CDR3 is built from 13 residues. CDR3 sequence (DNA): TGTGCCAGCAGCTTAGTGATCTCCGGCGAGCAGTACTTC. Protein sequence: CASSLVISGEQYF.

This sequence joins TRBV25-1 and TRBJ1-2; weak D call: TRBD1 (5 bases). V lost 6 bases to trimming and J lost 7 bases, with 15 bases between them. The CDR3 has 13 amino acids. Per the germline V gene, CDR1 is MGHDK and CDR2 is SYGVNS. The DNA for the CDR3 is TGTGCCAGCAGCTCCTCGGGGGAACTTGGCTACACCTTC. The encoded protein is CASSSSGELGYTF.

The CDR3 protein is CASSFRTASTDTQYF. CDR3 sequence (DNA): TGTGCCAGCAGCTTTCGGACAGCCTCCACAGATACGCAGTATTTT. V and J are TRBV5-4 and TRBJ2-3; tentatively, D is TRBD1 (6 bases). In germline, CDR1 is SGHNT, CDR2 YYREEE (reference sequence). CDR3 length equals 15 residues. Trimming removed 2 bases at V and 2 bases at J, with 12 bases between.

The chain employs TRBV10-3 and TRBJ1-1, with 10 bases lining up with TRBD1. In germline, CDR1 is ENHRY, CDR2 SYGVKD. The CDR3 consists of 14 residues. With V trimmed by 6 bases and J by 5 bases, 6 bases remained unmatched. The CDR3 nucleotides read TGTGCCATCAGGGGGACAGGGGAGTTGACTGAAGCTTTCTTT. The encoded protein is CAIRGTGELTEAFF.

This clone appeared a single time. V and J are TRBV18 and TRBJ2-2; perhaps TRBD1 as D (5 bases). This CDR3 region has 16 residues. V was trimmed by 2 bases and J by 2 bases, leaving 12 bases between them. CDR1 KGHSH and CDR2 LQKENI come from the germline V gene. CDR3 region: CASSPSSGSNTGELFF. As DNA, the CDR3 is TGTGCCAGCTCACCATCATCAGGGTCAAACACCGGGGAGCTGTTTTTT.

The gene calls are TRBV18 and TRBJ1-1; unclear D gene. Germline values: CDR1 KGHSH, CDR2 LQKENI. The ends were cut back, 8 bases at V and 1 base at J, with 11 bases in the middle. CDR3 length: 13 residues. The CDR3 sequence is CASVSNRNTEAFF. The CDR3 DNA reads TGTGCCAGCGTGAGTAACAGGAACACTGAAGCTTTCTTT.

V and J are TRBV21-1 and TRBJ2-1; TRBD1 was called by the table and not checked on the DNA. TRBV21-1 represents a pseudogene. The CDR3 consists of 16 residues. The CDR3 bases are TGTGCCAGCAGCAAACATGTCCACCAGTCCTACAATGAGCAGTTCTTC. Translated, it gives CASSKHVHQSYNEQFF.

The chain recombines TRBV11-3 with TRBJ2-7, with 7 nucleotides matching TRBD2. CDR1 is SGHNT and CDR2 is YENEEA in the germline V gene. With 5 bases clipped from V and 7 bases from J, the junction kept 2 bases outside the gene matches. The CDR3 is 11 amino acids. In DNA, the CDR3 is TGTGCCAGCAGCCGGGGGGAAGAGCAGTACTTC. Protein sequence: CASSRGEEQYF.

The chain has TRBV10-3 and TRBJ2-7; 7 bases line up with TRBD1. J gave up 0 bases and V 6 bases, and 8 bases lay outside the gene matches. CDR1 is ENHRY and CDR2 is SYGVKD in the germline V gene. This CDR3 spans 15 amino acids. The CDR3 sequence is CAISKGQSSSYEQYF. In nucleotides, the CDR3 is TGTGCCATCAGCAAGGGACAGTCTAGCTCCTACGAGCAGTACTTC.

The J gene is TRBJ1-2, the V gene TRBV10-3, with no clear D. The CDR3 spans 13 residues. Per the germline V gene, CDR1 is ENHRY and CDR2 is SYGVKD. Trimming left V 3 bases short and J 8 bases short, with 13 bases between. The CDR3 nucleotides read TGTGCCATCAGTGATGGGGAAGGGAGCGGCTACACCTTC. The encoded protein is CAISDGEGSGYTF.

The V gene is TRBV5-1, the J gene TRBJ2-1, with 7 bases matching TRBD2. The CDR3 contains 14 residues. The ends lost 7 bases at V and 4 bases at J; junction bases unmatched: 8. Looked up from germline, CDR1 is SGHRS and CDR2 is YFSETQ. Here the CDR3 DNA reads TGCGCCAGCGAGGCCGCTAGCGGTTACAATGAGCAGTTCTTC. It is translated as CASEAASGYNEQFF.

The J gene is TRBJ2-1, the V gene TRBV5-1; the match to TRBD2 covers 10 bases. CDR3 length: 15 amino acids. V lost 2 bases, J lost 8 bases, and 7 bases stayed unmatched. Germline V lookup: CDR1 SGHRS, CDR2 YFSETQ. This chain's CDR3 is CASSFTGTSDDEQFF. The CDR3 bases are TGCGCCAGCAGCTTTACCGGGACTAGCGATGATGAGCAGTTCTTC.

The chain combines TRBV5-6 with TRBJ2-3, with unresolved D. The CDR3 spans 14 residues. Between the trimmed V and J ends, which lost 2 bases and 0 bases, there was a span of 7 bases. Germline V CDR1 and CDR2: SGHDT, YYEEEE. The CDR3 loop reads CASSFVYSTDTQYF. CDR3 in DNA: TGTGCCAGCAGCTTCGTCTACAGCACAGATACGCAGTATTTT.

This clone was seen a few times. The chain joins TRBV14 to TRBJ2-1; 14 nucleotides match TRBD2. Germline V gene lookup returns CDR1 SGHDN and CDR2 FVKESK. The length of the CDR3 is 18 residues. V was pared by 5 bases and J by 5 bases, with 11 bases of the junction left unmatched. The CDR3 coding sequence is TGTGCCAGCAGCAAAGGGACTAGCGGGAGTCCGAAGAACAATGAGCAGTTCTTC. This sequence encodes CASSKGTSGSPKNNEQFF.

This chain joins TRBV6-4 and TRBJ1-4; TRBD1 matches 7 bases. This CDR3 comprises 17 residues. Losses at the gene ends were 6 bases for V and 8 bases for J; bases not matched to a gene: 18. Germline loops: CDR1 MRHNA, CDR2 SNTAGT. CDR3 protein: CASRSRDREVLQEKLFF. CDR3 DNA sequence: TGTGCCAGCAGAAGCCGCGACAGGGAGGTCTTGCAGGAAAAACTGTTTTTT.

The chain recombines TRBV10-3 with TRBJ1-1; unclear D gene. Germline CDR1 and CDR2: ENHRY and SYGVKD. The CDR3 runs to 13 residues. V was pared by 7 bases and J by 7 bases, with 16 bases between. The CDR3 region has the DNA TGTGCCATCATGGGCGAAGGAATCGGTGAAGCTTTCTTT. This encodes CAIMGEGIGEAFF.

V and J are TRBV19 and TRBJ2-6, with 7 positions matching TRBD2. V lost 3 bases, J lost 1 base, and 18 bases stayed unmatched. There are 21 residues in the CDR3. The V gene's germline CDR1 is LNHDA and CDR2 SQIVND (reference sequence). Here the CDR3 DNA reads TGTGCCAGTAGTATGGGATGGGGGGGGGTCCCCGGGCCATCTGGGGCCAACGTCCTGACTTTC. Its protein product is CASSMGWGGVPGPSGANVLTF.

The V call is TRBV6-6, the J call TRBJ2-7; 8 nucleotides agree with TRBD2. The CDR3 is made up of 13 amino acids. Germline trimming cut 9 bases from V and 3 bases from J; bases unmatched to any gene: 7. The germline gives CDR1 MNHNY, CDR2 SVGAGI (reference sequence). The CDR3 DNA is TGTGCCAGTCGCGCGGGGGGAATCTACGAGCAGTACTTC. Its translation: CASRAGGIYEQYF.

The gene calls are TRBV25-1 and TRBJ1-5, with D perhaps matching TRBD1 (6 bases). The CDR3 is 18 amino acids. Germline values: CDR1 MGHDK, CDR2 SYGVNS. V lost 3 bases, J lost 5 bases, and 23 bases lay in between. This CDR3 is CASSDRWGTGKDDQPQHF. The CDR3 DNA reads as TGTGCCAGCAGTGATAGATGGGGAACAGGGAAGGATGATCAGCCCCAGCATTTT.

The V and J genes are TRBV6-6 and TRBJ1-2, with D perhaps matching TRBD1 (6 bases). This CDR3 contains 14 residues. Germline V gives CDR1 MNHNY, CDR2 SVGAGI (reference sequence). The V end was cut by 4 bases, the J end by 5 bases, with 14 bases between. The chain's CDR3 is CASSSFRQGYGYTF. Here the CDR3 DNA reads TGTGCCAGCAGTTCCTTTCGCCAGGGGTATGGCTACACCTTC.

CDR3 DNA: TGTGCCAGCAGCCCCAGGGGGTCTAGCTATGGCTACACCTTC. It encodes CASSPRGSSYGYTF. V usage is TRBV6-5 and J usage is TRBJ1-2; TRBD1 aligns across 7 bases. The CDR3 runs to 14 residues. From germline, CDR1 is MNHEY and CDR2 SVGAGI. V lost 6 bases to trimming and J lost 4 bases; unmatched junction nucleotides: 8.

The CDR3 sequence is CASSLGREVSGTSTDTQYF. The CDR3 coding sequence is TGCGCCAGCAGCTTGGGCCGAGAAGTGAGCGGGACTAGCACAGATACGCAGTATTTT. The chain carries TRBV5-1 and TRBJ2-3, with 7 bases lining up with TRBD2. Unmatched junction bases numbered 13, after V lost 0 bases and J lost 0 bases. This CDR3 comprises 19 residues. Per germline, CDR1 SGHRS and CDR2 YFSETQ.